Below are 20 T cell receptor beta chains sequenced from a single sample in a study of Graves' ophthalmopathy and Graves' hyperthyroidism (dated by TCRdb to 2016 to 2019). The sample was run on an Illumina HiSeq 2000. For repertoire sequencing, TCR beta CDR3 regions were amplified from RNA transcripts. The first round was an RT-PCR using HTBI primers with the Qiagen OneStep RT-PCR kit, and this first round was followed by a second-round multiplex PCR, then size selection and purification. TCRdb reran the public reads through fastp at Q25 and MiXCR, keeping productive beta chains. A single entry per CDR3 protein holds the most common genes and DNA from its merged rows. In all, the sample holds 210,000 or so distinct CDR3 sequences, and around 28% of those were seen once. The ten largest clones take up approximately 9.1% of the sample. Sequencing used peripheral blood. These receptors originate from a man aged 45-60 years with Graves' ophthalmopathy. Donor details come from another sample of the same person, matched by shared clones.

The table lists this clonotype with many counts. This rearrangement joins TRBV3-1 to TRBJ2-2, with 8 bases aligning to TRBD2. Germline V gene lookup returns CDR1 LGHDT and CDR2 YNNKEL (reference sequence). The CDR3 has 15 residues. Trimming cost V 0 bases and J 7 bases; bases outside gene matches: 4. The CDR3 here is CASSQEGLAVGELFF. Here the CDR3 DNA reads TGTGCCAGCAGCCAAGAAGGACTAGCTGTCGGGGAGCTGTTTTTT.

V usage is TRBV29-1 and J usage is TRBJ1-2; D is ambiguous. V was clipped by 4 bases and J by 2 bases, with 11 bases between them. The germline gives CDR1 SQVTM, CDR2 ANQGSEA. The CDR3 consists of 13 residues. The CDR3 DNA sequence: TGCAGCGTTGGTACGGAACAAAACTATGGCTACACCTTC. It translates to CSVGTEQNYGYTF.

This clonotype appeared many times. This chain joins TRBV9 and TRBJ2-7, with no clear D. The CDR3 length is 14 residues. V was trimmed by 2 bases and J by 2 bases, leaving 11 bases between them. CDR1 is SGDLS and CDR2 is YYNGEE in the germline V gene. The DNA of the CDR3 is TGTGCCAGCAGCGTGGGCGGAGACCCCTACGAGCAGTACTTC. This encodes CASSVGGDPYEQYF.

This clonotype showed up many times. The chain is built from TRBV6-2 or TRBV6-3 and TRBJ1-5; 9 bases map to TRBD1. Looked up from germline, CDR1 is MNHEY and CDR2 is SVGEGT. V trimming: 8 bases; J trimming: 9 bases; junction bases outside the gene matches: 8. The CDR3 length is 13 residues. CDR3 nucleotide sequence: TGTGCCAGCGGTAGACAGGGGGATCGGCCCCAGCATTTT. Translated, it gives CASGRQGDRPQHF.

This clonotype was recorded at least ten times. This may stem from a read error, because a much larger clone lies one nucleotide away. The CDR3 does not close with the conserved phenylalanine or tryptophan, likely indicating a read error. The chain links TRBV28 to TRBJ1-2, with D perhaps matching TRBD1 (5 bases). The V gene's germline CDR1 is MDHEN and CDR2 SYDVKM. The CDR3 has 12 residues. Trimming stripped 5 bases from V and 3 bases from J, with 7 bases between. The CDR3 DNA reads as TGTGCCAGCAGTCCCAGGGACTATGGCTACACCATC. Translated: CASSPRDYGYTI.

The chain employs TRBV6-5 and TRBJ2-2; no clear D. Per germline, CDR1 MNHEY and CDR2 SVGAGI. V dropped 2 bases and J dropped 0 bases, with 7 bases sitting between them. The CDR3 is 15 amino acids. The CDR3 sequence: CASSYELSNTGELFF. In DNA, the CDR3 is TGTGCCAGCAGTTACGAGCTTTCGAACACCGGGGAGCTGTTTTTT.

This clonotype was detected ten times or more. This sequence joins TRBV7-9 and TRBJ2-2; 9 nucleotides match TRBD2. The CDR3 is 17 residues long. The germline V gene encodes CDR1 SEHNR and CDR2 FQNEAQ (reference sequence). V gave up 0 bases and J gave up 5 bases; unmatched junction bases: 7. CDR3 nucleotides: TGTGCCAGCAGCTTAGCTTCCGGACTAGCGACTACCGGGGAGCTGTTTTTT. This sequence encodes CASSLASGLATTGELFF.

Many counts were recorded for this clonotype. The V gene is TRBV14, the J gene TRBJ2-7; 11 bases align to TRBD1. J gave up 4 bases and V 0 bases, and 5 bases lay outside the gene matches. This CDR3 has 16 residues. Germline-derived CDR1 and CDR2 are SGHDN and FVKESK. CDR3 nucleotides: TGTGCCAGCAGCCAAGACGAGGGGACAGGGGGTTACGAGCAGTACTTC. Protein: CASSQDEGTGGYEQYF.

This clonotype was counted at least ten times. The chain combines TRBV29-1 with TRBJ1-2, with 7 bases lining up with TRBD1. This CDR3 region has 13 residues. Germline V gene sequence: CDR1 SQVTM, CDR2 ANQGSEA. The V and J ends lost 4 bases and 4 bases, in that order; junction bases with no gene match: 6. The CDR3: CSVVGGDVYGYTF. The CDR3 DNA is TGCAGCGTTGTAGGGGGCGACGTCTATGGCTACACCTTC.

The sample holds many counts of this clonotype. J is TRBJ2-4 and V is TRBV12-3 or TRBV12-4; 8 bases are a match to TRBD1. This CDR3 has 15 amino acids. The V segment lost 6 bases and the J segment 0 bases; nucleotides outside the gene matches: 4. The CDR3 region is CASRSDRVAKNIQYF. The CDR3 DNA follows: TGTGCCAGCAGATCGGACAGGGTAGCCAAAAACATTCAGTACTTC.

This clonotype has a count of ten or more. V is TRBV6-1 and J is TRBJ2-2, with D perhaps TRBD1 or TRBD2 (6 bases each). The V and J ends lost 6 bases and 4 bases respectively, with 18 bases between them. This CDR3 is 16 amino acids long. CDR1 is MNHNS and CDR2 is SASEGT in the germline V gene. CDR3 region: CASSHRDWGRTGELFF. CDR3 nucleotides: TGTGCCAGCAGCCACCGGGACTGGGGGCGCACCGGGGAGCTGTTTTTT.

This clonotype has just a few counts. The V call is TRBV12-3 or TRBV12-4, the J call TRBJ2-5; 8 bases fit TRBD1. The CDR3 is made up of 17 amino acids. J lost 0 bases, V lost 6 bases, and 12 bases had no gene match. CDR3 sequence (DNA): TGTGCCAGCAGGCGAGGGATGGACAGGGTACACCAAGAGACCCAGTACTTC. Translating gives CASRRGMDRVHQETQYF.

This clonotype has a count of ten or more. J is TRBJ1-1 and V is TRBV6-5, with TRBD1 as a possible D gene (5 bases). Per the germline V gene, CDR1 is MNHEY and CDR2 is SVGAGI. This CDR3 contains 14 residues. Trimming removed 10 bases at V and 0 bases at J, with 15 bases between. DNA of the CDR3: TGTGCCACCGAGGGGTCGAGGGTGAACACTGAAGCTTTCTTT. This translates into CATEGSRVNTEAFF.

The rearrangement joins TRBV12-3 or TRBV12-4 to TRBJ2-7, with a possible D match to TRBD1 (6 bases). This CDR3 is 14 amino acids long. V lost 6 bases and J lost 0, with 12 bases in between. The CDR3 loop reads CASRITGSSYEQYF. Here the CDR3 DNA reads TGTGCCAGCAGGATTACAGGGAGCTCCTACGAGCAGTACTTC.

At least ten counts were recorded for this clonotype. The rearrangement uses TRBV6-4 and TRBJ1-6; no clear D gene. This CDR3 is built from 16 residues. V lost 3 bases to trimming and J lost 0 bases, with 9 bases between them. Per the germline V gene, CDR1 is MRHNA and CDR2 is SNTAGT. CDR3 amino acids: CASSETASSYNSPLHF. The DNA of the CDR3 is TGTGCCAGCAGTGAAACAGCGAGCTCCTATAATTCACCCCTCCACTTT.

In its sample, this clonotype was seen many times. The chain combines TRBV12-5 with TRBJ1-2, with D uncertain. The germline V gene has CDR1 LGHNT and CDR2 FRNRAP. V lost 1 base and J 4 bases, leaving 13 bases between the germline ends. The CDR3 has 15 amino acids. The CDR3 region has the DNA TGTGCTAGTGGTTTGGGGGCAGCCTCAGGCTATGGCTACACCTTC. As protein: CASGLGAASGYGYTF.

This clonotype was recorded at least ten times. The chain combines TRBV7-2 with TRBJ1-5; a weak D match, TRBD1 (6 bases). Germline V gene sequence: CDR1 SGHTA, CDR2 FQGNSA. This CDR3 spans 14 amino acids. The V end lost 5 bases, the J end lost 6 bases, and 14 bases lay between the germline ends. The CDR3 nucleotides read TGTGCCAGCAGCCAAGACAGGATCGGTCAGCCCCAGCATTTT. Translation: CASSQDRIGQPQHF.

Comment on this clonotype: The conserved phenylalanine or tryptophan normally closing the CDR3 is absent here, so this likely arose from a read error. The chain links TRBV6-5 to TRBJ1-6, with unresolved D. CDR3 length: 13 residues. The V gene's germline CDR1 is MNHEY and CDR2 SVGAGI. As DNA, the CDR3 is TGTGCCAGCAGTTACTCCCATAATTCACCCCTCCACTGT. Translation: CASSYSHNSPLHC.

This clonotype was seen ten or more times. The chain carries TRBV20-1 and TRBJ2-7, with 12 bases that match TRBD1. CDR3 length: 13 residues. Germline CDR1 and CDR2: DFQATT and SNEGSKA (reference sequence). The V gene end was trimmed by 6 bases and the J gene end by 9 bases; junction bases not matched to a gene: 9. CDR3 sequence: CSAGGQGARVQYF. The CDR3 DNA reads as TGCAGTGCGGGGGGACAGGGGGCGCGCGTGCAGTACTTC.

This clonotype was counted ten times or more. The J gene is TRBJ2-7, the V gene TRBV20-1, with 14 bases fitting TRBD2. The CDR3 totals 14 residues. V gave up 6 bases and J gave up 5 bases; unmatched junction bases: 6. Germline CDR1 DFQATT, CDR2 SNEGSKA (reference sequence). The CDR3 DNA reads TGCAGTGCGGATAAGACTAGCGGGAGGGACGAGCAGTACTTC. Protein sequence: CSADKTSGRDEQYF.